Listed below are T cell receptor beta chains from one sample, sequenced in a study of beta chain features in type 1 diabetes. TCRdb keeps only in-frame clones here, not all; method: immunoSEQ multiplex PCR. The sample consists of roughly 730,000 clones, about an eighth of them appearing once. Sample: naive CD4+ T cells from blood. These receptors originate from a man younger than 35 with type 1 diabetes. The CDR3 runs from the conserved cysteine through the conserved F or W. The D gene is left open where the match is weak. Clone size, where shown, is once, few, many, or a class for clones that have expanded.

TRBV6-5	TRBJ2-7	TRBD1	.	CASSYRGTGFYEQYF	TGTGCCAGCAGTTATCGAGGGACAGGGTTCTACGAGCAGTACTTC
TRBV18	TRBJ2-1	.	few	CASSPSLLPSYNEQFF	TGTGCCAGCTCGCCCTCCTTACTCCCATCCTACAATGAGCAGTTCTTC
TRBV5-1	TRBJ1-1	TRBD1	.	CASSTGDWTEAFF	TGCGCCAGCAGTACAGGGGATTGGACTGAAGCTTTCTTT
TRBV10-2	TRBJ1-5	TRBD1	few	CASRPTGSFNNQPQHF	TGCGCCAGCAGGCCGACAGGGAGCTTCAACAATCAGCCCCAGCATTTT
TRBV29-1	TRBJ1-1	TRBD1	few	CSALKGASNTEAFF	TGCAGCGCCCTCAAGGGGGCGAGTAACACTGAAGCTTTCTTT
TRBV28	TRBJ1-1	.	.	CASSSTNTEAFF	TGTGCCAGCAGTTCGACAAACACTGAAGCTTTCTTT
TRBV5-6	TRBJ1-2	.	.	CASSSPRGDYGYTF	TGTGCCAGCAGCTCCCCCCGAGGTGACTATGGCTACACCTTC
TRBV30	TRBJ1-2	.	few	CAWSVLGYGYTF	TGTGCCTGGAGTGTACTGGGGTATGGCTACACCTTC
TRBV30	TRBJ2-5	TRBD1	few	CAWSGGQGFQETQYF	TGTGCCTGGAGTGGGGGACAGGGCTTCCAAGAGACCCAGTACTTC
TRBV4-2	TRBJ2-7	TRBD1	few	CASSHADRAMAYEQYF	TGTGCCAGCAGCCATGCGGACAGGGCTATGGCGTACGAGCAGTACTTC
TRBV18	TRBJ1-6	TRBD1	.	CASSPDGTVNSPLHF	TGTGCCAGCTCGCCGGACGGGACAGTTAATTCACCCCTCCACTTT
TRBV6-5	TRBJ2-7	.	few	CASRPGVGEQYF	TGTGCCAGCAGACCCGGGGTTGGCGAGCAGTACTTC
TRBV7-9	TRBJ2-2	.	.	CASRLIGGGELFF	TGTGCCAGCAGGCTTATAGGCGGCGGGGAGCTGTTTTTT
TRBV9	TRBJ2-1	.	few	CASSPRSSYNEQFF	TGTGCCAGCAGCCCTCGGAGCTCCTACAATGAGCAGTTCTTC
TRBV6-5	TRBJ1-2	.	.	CASSYSTSDYGYTF	TGTGCCAGCAGTTACTCGACCAGCGACTATGGCTACACCTTC
TRBV30	TRBJ2-3	.	few	CAWSIQGVRSTDTQYF	TGTGCCTGGAGTATTCAGGGTGTAAGGAGCACAGATACGCAGTATTTT
TRBV30	TRBJ1-5	TRBD1	.	CAWSDPLSGGDFDQPQHF	TGTGCCTGGAGTGACCCTCTGTCAGGGGGGGACTTCGATCAGCCCCAGCATTTT
TRBV6-6	TRBJ2-2	.	.	CASKGGNTGELFF	TGTGCCAGCAAAGGGGGTAACACCGGGGAGCTGTTTTTT
TRBV9	TRBJ2-2	TRBD1	.	CASSERQGRLTGELFF	TGTGCCAGCAGCGAACGACAGGGAAGGCTCACCGGGGAGCTGTTTTTT
TRBV5-4	TRBJ2-1	TRBD1	few	CASSLQTGGSDEQFF	TGTGCCAGCAGCTTACAGACAGGGGGAAGTGATGAGCAGTTCTTC
TRBV5-4	TRBJ2-5	TRBD1	few	CASSPRQGARETQYF	TGTGCCAGCAGCCCGCGACAGGGGGCAAGGGAGACCCAGTACTTC
TRBV30	TRBJ1-3	.	.	CAWIHTTGISGNTIYF	TGTGCCTGGATCCATACGACGGGGATCTCTGGAAACACCATATATTTT
TRBV30	TRBJ2-7	.	.	CARGGGAGEQYF	TGTGCTCGAGGAGGGGGCGCCGGGGAGCAGTACTTC
TRBV19	TRBJ2-2	.	.	CASSIWQDYTGELFF	TGTGCCAGTAGTATTTGGCAGGATTACACCGGGGAGCTGTTTTTT
TRBV30	TRBJ2-5	.	.	CAWSTTGRETQYF	TGTGCCTGGAGCACGACAGGGAGGGAGACCCAGTACTTC
TRBV28	TRBJ2-3	TRBD1	.	CASSEAQGAGDTQYF	TGTGCCAGCAGTGAAGCACAGGGGGCTGGAGATACGCAGTATTTT
TRBV7-8	TRBJ1-5	.	few	CASSLGWAQPQHF	TGTGCCAGCAGCTTAGGTTGGGCTCAGCCCCAGCATTTT
TRBV6-4	TRBJ2-3	.	.	CASSDSSGGTQYF	TGTGCCAGCAGTGACTCGAGCGGAGGTACGCAGTATTTT
TRBV5-1	TRBJ1-5	TRBD1	few	CASSLEGGADQPQHF	TGCGCCAGCAGCTTGGAAGGGGGCGCGGATCAGCCCCAGCATTTT
TRBV5-1	TRBJ1-3	.	.	CASTFGTHGGNTIYF	TGCGCCAGCACTTTCGGGACACATGGTGGAAACACCATATATTTT
TRBV5-4	TRBJ1-1	.	.	CASSFRAAGRTEAFF	TGTGCCAGCAGCTTCCGGGCCGCGGGTAGGACTGAAGCTTTCTTT
TRBV25-1	TRBJ1-1	TRBD1	.	CASSRGPMNTEAFF	TGTGCCAGCAGTAGGGGGCCCATGAACACTGAAGCTTTCTTT
TRBV9	TRBJ2-3	TRBD2	.	CASSVRTSGGLSTDTQYF	TGTGCCAGCAGCGTCAGGACTAGCGGGGGCCTGAGCACAGATACGCAGTATTTT
TRBV10-3	TRBJ2-2	TRBD2	few	CAISSLAGNTGELFF	TGTGCCATCAGTTCCCTAGCGGGCAACACCGGGGAGCTGTTTTTT
TRBV7-7	TRBJ2-5	TRBD1	.	CASSPAGRGRETQYF	TGTGCTAGCAGCCCCGCTGGTAGGGGGCGGGAGACCCAGTACTTC
TRBV19	TRBJ1-1	TRBD1	.	CASSAANRGVAEAFF	TGTGCCAGTAGTGCGGCTAACAGGGGAGTCGCTGAAGCTTTCTTT
TRBV13	TRBJ2-1	.	.	CASSLPGSNEQFF	TGTGCCAGCAGCTTACCAGGGAGCAATGAGCAGTTCTTC
TRBV2	TRBJ2-3	.	few	CASSAEDSTDTQYF	TGTGCCAGCAGTGCCGAGGACAGCACAGATACGCAGTATTTT
TRBV30	TRBJ2-7	.	.	CAWSSLQGGAQYF	TGTGCCTGGAGTTCCCTTCAGGGGGGCGCGCAGTACTTC
TRBV7-9	TRBJ1-1	.	.	CASSLTAGANTEAFF	TGTGCCAGCAGCTTAACAGCAGGGGCGAACACTGAAGCTTTCTTT
TRBV7-6	TRBJ2-1	TRBD2	.	CASSPLRGSSYNEQFF	TGTGCCAGCAGCCCCCTGCGGGGGAGCTCCTACAATGAGCAGTTCTTC
TRBV9	TRBJ1-5	.	.	CASSVDGANQPQHF	TGTGCCAGCAGCGTAGACGGAGCGAATCAGCCCCAGCATTTT